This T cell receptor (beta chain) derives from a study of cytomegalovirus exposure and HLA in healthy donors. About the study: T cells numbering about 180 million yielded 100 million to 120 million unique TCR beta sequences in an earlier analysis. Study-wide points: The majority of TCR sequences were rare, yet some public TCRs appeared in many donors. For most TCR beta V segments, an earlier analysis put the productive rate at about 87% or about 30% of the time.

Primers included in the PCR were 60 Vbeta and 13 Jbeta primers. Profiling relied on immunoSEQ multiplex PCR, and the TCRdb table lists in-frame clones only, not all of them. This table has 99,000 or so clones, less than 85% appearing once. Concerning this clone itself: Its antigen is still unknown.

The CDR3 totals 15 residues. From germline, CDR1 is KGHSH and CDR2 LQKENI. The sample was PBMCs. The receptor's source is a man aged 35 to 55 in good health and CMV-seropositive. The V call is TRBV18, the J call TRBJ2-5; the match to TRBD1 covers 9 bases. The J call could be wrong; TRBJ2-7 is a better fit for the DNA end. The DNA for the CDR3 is TGTGCCAGCTCCCTCAATACGGGACAGGGAAGCGAGCAGTACTTC. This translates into CASSLNTGQGSEQYF.